Each of the 30 T cell receptor beta chains below was sequenced from the same sample in a study of shared clonotypes between healthy human individuals (dated by TCRdb to the early 2020s). The method was the immunoSEQ multiplex PCR assay. TCRdb retrieved this table from immuneACCESS and kept in-frame rearrangements only. Not all clones are present; in checked studies, unresolved V genes account for under half, and no reason is known for the remainder. The sample yields about 1.4 million clones; about 96% were counted once. In total, the top ten clones hold over 1% of the sample. The material sequenced was naive CD4+ T cells sorted from blood. The cell subset or site label, as the study defines it: CD45RA+ positively selected. Every receptor here comes from a young man in good health.

This chain joins TRBV5-5 and TRBJ2-5, with D possibly being TRBD1 (8 bases). Trimming left V 3 bases short and J 1 base short, with 22 bases between. Germline V gene sequence: CDR1 SGHKS, CDR2 YYEKEE (reference sequence). The CDR3 loop spans 18 amino acids. The CDR3 nucleotides are TGTGCCAGCAGCTCGATCCCGGGACAGGCGGGGGTCCAAGAGACCCAGTACTTC. Translation gives CASSSIPGQAGVQETQYF.

This chain uses TRBV6-1 with TRBJ1-3, with a tentative D call TRBD1 (6 bases). From germline, CDR1 is MNHNS and CDR2 SASEGT. Trimming shortened V by 8 bases and J by 0 bases, and 14 bases separated the two germline ends. The CDR3 length is 15 residues. Written as DNA, the CDR3 is TGTGCCAGCGGCGGACAGCCGAGCTCTGGAAACACCATATATTTT. Translated: CASGGQPSSGNTIYF.

The gene calls are TRBV5-1 and TRBJ2-7; D may match TRBD1 or TRBD2 (5 bases each). Trimming cost V 2 bases and J 2 bases, with 11 bases left between them. CDR3 length: 14 amino acids. Germline V gives CDR1 SGHRS, CDR2 YFSETQ. CDR3 sequence (DNA): TGCGCCAGCAGCTTTGAGGGGCTCACCTACGAGCAGTACTTC. It yields the protein CASSFEGLTYEQYF.

The chain is built from TRBV5-1 and TRBJ1-4; possible D gene TRBD1, 5 bases. Germline V gene data show CDR1 as SGHRS and CDR2 as YFSETQ. V lost 4 bases to trimming and J lost 0 bases, with 13 bases between them. The CDR3 runs to 16 residues. Written as DNA, the CDR3 is TGCGCCAGCAGCAAGACAGCGCCTGCAACTAATGAAAAACTGTTTTTT. This codes for CASSKTAPATNEKLFF.

This chain connects TRBV5-8 to TRBJ2-5; D is unclear. The CDR3 spans 13 residues. V was pared by 2 bases and J by 2 bases, with 7 bases between. The germline V gene has CDR1 SGHTS and CDR2 YDEGEE. The CDR3 DNA follows: TGTGCCAGCAGCTTCGGGCCGCAAGAGACCCAGTACTTC. This codes for CASSFGPQETQYF.

V and J are TRBV29-1 and TRBJ2-1, with a tentative D call TRBD2 (5 bases). The CDR3 consists of 12 residues. Trimming stripped 8 bases from V and 4 bases from J, with 12 bases between. The germline gives CDR1 SQVTM, CDR2 ANQGSEA. CDR3 nucleotide sequence: TGCAGCTCTCTCGGACTGTACAATGAGCAGTTCTTC. Its translation is CSSLGLYNEQFF.

This clone was recorded a few times. V gene TRBV7-2 combines with J gene TRBJ2-7, with a weak D call TRBD1 (7 bases). The CDR3 runs 14 residues. The V and J ends lost 1 base and 4 bases respectively, with 11 bases between them. Germline CDR1 reads SGHTA; CDR2 reads FQGNSA. The CDR3 sequence: CASSLVQGRYEQYF. The DNA for the CDR3 is TGTGCCAGCAGCTTAGTACAGGGGAGGTACGAGCAGTACTTC.

V gene TRBV19 combines with J gene TRBJ2-5, with 7 bases matching TRBD1. The V gene end was trimmed by 1 base and the J gene end by 1 base; junction bases not matched to a gene: 3. Germline assignment: CDR1 LNHDA and CDR2 SQIVND (reference sequence). The CDR3 extends over 15 amino acids. In DNA form, the CDR3 reads TGTGCCAGTAGTATAGCCGGGACAGTCCAAGAGACCCAGTACTTC. It is translated as CASSIAGTVQETQYF.

The chain is built from TRBV2 and TRBJ2-2; D remains unclear. Germline-derived CDR1 and CDR2 are SNHLY and FYNNEI. Trimming removed 6 bases from V and 0 bases from J, with 11 bases in between. The CDR3 has 15 residues. DNA for the CDR3: TGTGCCAGCAGAGGGTGGGAAGCGAACACCGGGGAGCTGTTTTTT. It translates to CASRGWEANTGELFF.

The V and J genes are TRBV10-2 and TRBJ2-1, with 9 positions matching TRBD1. There are 15 residues in the CDR3. V trimming: 6 bases; J trimming: 4 bases; junction bases outside the gene matches: 7. The germline gives CDR1 WSHSY, CDR2 SAAADI. Here the CDR3 DNA reads TGCGCCAGCAGGGCCCAGACAGGGGGGTACAATGAGCAGTTCTTC. Amino acids: CASRAQTGGYNEQFF.

The V gene is TRBV6-1, the J gene TRBJ1-2, with D maybe TRBD1 (6 bases). CDR3 length: 15 residues. Trimming pared 4 bases from V and 7 bases from J, leaving 19 bases between. CDR1 and CDR2 from the germline V gene are MNHNS and SASEGT. The CDR3 is CASSGGRPGLGGYTF. DNA for the CDR3: TGTGCCAGCAGTGGGGGGCGCCCGGGATTGGGTGGCTACACCTTC.

The chain is built from TRBV10-1 and TRBJ2-1; possible D gene TRBD1, 6 bases. Germline-derived CDR1 and CDR2 are WNHNN and SYGVQD (reference sequence). Trimming removed 6 bases at V and 5 bases at J, with 14 bases between. The CDR3 extends over 14 amino acids. The CDR3 loop is CASSRQVRDNEQFF. The CDR3 nucleotides are TGCGCCAGCAGCCGACAGGTCAGGGACAATGAGCAGTTCTTC.

This sequence joins TRBV7-9 and TRBJ1-4; tentative D call: TRBD1 (6 bases). Germline loops: CDR1 SEHNR, CDR2 FQNEAQ (reference sequence). The CDR3 sequence is 15 residues long. V was pared by 0 bases and J by 3 bases, with 8 bases between. The CDR3 reads CASSLAQGSNEKLFF. CDR3 bases: TGTGCCAGCAGCTTAGCACAGGGCTCTAATGAAAAACTGTTTTTT.

The chain has TRBV2 and TRBJ1-5, with a possible D match to TRBD1 (6 bases). Per the germline V gene, CDR1 is SNHLY and CDR2 is FYNNEI. The CDR3 is 13 residues long. Trimming stripped 3 bases from V and 4 bases from J, with 7 bases between. The CDR3 DNA sequence: TGTGCCAGCAGTGATCAGGGGAATCAGCCCCAGCATTTT. Its protein product is CASSDQGNQPQHF.

The rearrangement joins TRBV28 to TRBJ2-5; the D gene is possibly TRBD2 (5 bases). The CDR3 contains 12 residues. Germline CDR1 MDHEN, CDR2 SYDVKM. Trimming took off 7 bases at V and 5 bases at J, with 11 bases between the two ends. CDR3 amino acids: CASKLAGETQYF. CDR3 nucleotide sequence: TGTGCCAGCAAGCTAGCTGGTGAGACCCAGTACTTC. Complete variable domain (other parts from reference TRBV28 and TRBJ2-5): DVKVTQSSRYLVKRTGEKVFLECVQDMDHENMFWYRQDPGLGLRLIYFSYDVKMKEKGDIPEGYSVSREKKERFSLILESASTNQTSMYLCASKLAGETQYFGPGTRLLVL.

This chain links TRBV6-5 with TRBJ2-3, with unresolved D. V was pared by 4 bases and J by 2 bases, with 13 bases between. CDR3 length: 15 amino acids. CDR1 is MNHEY, CDR2 SVGAGI, per germline. This CDR3 is CASSWVNRPTDTQYF. In nucleotides, the CDR3 is TGTGCCAGCAGTTGGGTAAACAGACCCACAGATACGCAGTATTTT.

The rearrangement joins TRBV2 to TRBJ1-3; D perhaps matches TRBD1 (5 bases). The V end lost 4 bases, the J end lost 4 bases, and 23 bases lay between the germline ends. This CDR3 is 18 amino acids long. CDR1 is SNHLY and CDR2 is FYNNEI in the germline V gene. The CDR3 DNA follows: TGTGCCAGCAGTGTAACCCCCGCGGTGGCGACAGCAGGAAACACCATATATTTT. Translating it yields CASSVTPAVATAGNTIYF.

This chain connects TRBV28 to TRBJ1-1, with TRBD1 as a possible D gene (5 bases). In germline, CDR1 is MDHEN, CDR2 SYDVKM. V was pared by 6 bases and J by 3 bases, with 14 bases between. This CDR3 is built from 14 residues. The CDR3 protein is CASSPGPLDTEAFF. CDR3 DNA sequence: TGTGCCAGCAGCCCAGGGCCTCTGGACACTGAAGCTTTCTTT.

The chain uses TRBV11-2 and TRBJ2-1, with TRBD2 matching 8 bases. CDR1 and CDR2 from the germline V gene are SGHAT and FQNNGV. With 8 bases clipped from V and 0 bases from J, the junction kept 3 bases outside the gene matches. CDR3 length: 14 residues. The CDR3 region has the DNA TGTGCCAGCCGACTAGCGACCTCCTACAATGAGCAGTTCTTC. Protein sequence: CASRLATSYNEQFF.

V usage is TRBV18 and J usage is TRBJ1-1; D might be TRBD1 (5 bases). V was cut by 5 bases and J by 2 bases, with 15 bases left in between. CDR1 is KGHSH and CDR2 is LQKENI in the germline V gene. This CDR3 spans 15 amino acids. This CDR3 reads CASSKIRQTNTEAFF. The CDR3 coding sequence is TGTGCCAGCTCAAAAATCCGACAGACCAACACTGAAGCTTTCTTT.

The chain links TRBV27 to TRBJ1-5; 11 nucleotides line up with TRBD1. The CDR3 runs 20 residues. Per germline, CDR1 MNHEY and CDR2 SMNVEV (reference sequence). The J segment lost 5 bases and the V segment lost 6 bases, leaving 21 bases of the junction unmatched. CDR3 amino acids: CASSKNIPGQGVELDQPQHF. As DNA, the CDR3 is TGTGCCAGCAGCAAAAACATCCCGGGACAGGGGGTTGAATTGGATCAGCCCCAGCATTTT.

V usage is TRBV28 and J usage is TRBJ2-5, with 15 nucleotides matching TRBD2. The V segment lost 5 bases and the J segment 4 bases; nucleotides outside the gene matches: 5. In germline, CDR1 is MDHEN, CDR2 SYDVKM. The CDR3 has 16 amino acids. CDR3 loop: CASSPSGLAGGETQYF. CDR3 in DNA: TGTGCCAGCAGTCCCTCGGGACTAGCGGGAGGAGAGACCCAGTACTTC.

This sequence joins TRBV19 and TRBJ2-3; D may match TRBD1 or TRBD2 (5 bases each). CDR3 length equals 12 residues. Germline-derived CDR1 and CDR2 are LNHDA and SQIVND (reference sequence). Trimming pared 5 bases from V and 4 bases from J, leaving 7 bases between. The CDR3 DNA reads TGTGCCAGTAGTTCGGGACCAGATACGCAGTATTTT. It translates to CASSSGPDTQYF.

The rearrangement joins TRBV27 to TRBJ2-7; D might be TRBD1 (7 bases). CDR3 length equals 12 residues. Germline CDR1 and CDR2: MNHEY and SMNVEV (reference sequence). The CDR3 loop is CARGGGGYEQYF. The CDR3 DNA sequence: TGTGCGAGAGGAGGGGGCGGGTACGAGCAGTACTTC.

V gene TRBV19 combines with J gene TRBJ2-1, with D perhaps TRBD1 (6 bases). This CDR3 region has 12 residues. The V gene lost 4 bases and the J gene lost 7 bases, with 8 bases spanning the gap. Per the germline V gene, CDR1 is LNHDA and CDR2 is SQIVND (reference sequence). CDR3 residues: CASSKQGNEQFF. The CDR3 coding sequence is TGTGCCAGTAGTAAACAGGGTAATGAGCAGTTCTTC.

This chain links TRBV19 with TRBJ1-5, with D possibly being TRBD1 (5 bases). CDR1 and CDR2 from the germline V gene are LNHDA and SQIVND (reference sequence). The germline V and J ends were trimmed by 4 bases and 6 bases, with 22 bases remaining between them. This CDR3 has 17 amino acids. The chain's CDR3 is CASSNPASSGWGQPQHF. DNA of the CDR3: TGTGCCAGTAGTAACCCCGCCAGTTCAGGGTGGGGTCAGCCCCAGCATTTT. Looking up the rest from reference TRBV19 and TRBJ1-5 gives the full variable domain: DGGITQSPKYLFRKEGQNVTLSCEQNLNHDAMYWYRQDPGQGLRLIYYSQIVNDFQKGDIAEGYSVSREKKESFPLTVTSAQKNPTAFYLCASSNPASSGWGQPQHFGDGTRLSIL.

The chain employs TRBV19 and TRBJ1-1; tentative D call: TRBD1 (5 bases). Germline V gene lookup returns CDR1 LNHDA and CDR2 SQIVND (reference sequence). The ends were cut back, 3 bases at V and 6 bases at J, with 17 bases in the middle. The CDR3 has 15 residues. For the CDR3, the DNA is TGTGCCAGTAGTATCGGTAGCGGGGCGGGCGCTGAAGCTTTCTTT. This sequence encodes CASSIGSGAGAEAFF.

The V call is TRBV7-9, the J call TRBJ2-7, with 9 bases that match TRBD2. V was clipped by 6 bases and J by 7 bases; unmatched bases: 10. Germline loops: CDR1 SEHNR, CDR2 FQNEAQ (reference sequence). This CDR3 spans 14 amino acids. Here the CDR3 DNA reads TGTGCCAGCAGTTATAGCGGGGGCCTAGGAGAGCAGTACTTC. It codes for CASSYSGGLGEQYF.

V gene TRBV19 combines with J gene TRBJ2-2; D not certain. Trimming pared 3 bases from V and 2 bases from J, leaving 13 bases between. The germline V gene has CDR1 LNHDA and CDR2 SQIVND (reference sequence). This CDR3 has 16 amino acids. CDR3 nucleotide sequence: TGTGCCAGTAGTATTCTTGGGCGGAGAAACACCGGGGAGCTGTTTTTT. As protein: CASSILGRRNTGELFF.

The DNA of the CDR3 is TGTGCCAGCAGCGTAGGTATTGGCGGGAGGAACTACGAGCAGTACTTC. Translated: CASSVGIGGRNYEQYF. This sequence joins TRBV9 and TRBJ2-7; 8 positions agree with TRBD2. The CDR3 has 16 amino acids. The J segment lost 3 bases and the V segment lost 0 bases, leaving 8 bases of the junction unmatched. In germline, CDR1 is SGDLS, CDR2 YYNGEE.